This TCR beta chain was sequenced in a study of blood T cell repertoires in COVID-19. Study details: PBMCs, B-cell-depleted T cells, or T cells provided the cDNA or gDNA that made up the material.

The CDR3 is made up of 17 amino acids. The V and J ends lost 3 bases and 2 bases, in that order; junction bases with no gene match: 9. Germline CDR1 ENHRY, CDR2 SYGVKD. Generated by immunoSEQ multiplex PCR, the TCRdb table keeps only in-frame clones and is missing some. This sample has approximately 200,000 clones, with approximately 91% found just once. The chain carries TRBV10-3 and TRBJ2-1; 8 nucleotides match TRBD1. This clonotype was obtained from an older woman with acute or convalescent COVID-19. Sequencing was done on a sample of peripheral blood. This CDR3 reads CAISEQSWTGPYNEQFF. CDR3 DNA sequence: TGTGCCATCAGTGAACAGAGTTGGACAGGGCCCTACAATGAGCAGTTCTTC.